A selection of T cell receptor beta chains follows, all from one sample in a study of shared clonotypes between healthy human individuals. Here immunoSEQ multiplex PCR was the method, and the copy in TCRdb shows in-frame clones only, minus some. The sample consists of about 2.4 million clones, around nine tenths of them appearing once. Sequenced input: naive CD4+ T cells sorted from blood. These receptors came from a young man in good health. The CDR3 runs from the conserved cysteine through the conserved F or W. D genes are given only for firm matches. Rows may omit the clone size; those that give it use once, few, many or a size class.

CDR3 DNA	CDR3 protein	D gene	V gene	J gene	clone size
TGTGCCAGCAGCGCAGGGTTTAGGGGCACTGAAGCTTTCTTT	CASSAGFRGTEAFF	-	TRBV9	TRBJ1-1	once
TGTGCCAGCAGGGCCGGGACAGCGGAAAATCAGCCCCAGCATTTT	CASRAGTAENQPQHF	TRBD1	TRBV2	TRBJ1-5	-
TGTGCCAGCAGCTTAGGCGAGCGTGAAAAACTGTTTTTT	CASSLGEREKLFF	-	TRBV7-8	TRBJ1-4	-
TGTGCCAGCATCCGCGACCTCGGGGAGTTGACCCAGTACTTC	CASIRDLGELTQYF	-	TRBV7-8	TRBJ2-5	-
TGCGCCAGCAGCCAAGAGACTAGCGGGAGGGCTCGGACCGGGGAGCTGTTTTTT	CASSQETSGRARTGELFF	TRBD2	TRBV4-3	TRBJ2-2	once
TGTGCCAGCAGCGGACGTATACAGGGGACCGGGGAGCTGTTTTTT	CASSGRIQGTGELFF	TRBD1	TRBV9	TRBJ2-2	-
TGTGCCAGCAGTGGCCCACTCCTAGGGGCAAGAGATACGCAGTATTTT	CASSGPLLGARDTQYF	-	TRBV6-1	TRBJ2-3	-
TGTGCCAGCGGGAGTCAGGGCCTCGAGACCCAGTACTTC	CASGSQGLETQYF	-	TRBV2	TRBJ2-5	-
TGTGCCAGTAGTTCCTTCCAGGTAGCCAAAAACATTCAGTACTTC	CASSSFQVAKNIQYF	-	TRBV19	TRBJ2-4	-
TGTGCCAGCAGCCTGGGCCGCTACCGGGCAGATACGCAGTATTTT	CASSLGRYRADTQYF	-	TRBV5-6	TRBJ2-3	-
TGTGCCAGCAGGGGCCGGAGCACAGATACGCAGTATTTT	CASRGRSTDTQYF	-	TRBV6-5	TRBJ2-3	-
TGTGCCAGCAGCTTAAAGACAGGGGGCGTCTTGAATGAGCAGTTCTTC	CASSLKTGGVLNEQFF	TRBD1	TRBV7-6	TRBJ2-1	-
TGTGCCAGCAGTGAAAGTGGCGGGTGGAGAAATGAGCAGTTCTTC	CASSESGGWRNEQFF	-	TRBV25-1	TRBJ2-1	-
TGTGCCAGCAAGCCGACTAGCGGGAGTGACAATGAGCAGTTCTTC	CASKPTSGSDNEQFF	TRBD2	TRBV5-4	TRBJ2-1	-
TGTGCCAGCAGGACAGGGGTGGTTCAGCCCCAGCATTTT	CASRTGVVQPQHF	TRBD1	TRBV6-1	TRBJ1-5	-
TGCGCCAGCAGCCAAGATTTCGGGAATCAGCCCCAGCATTTT	CASSQDFGNQPQHF	-	TRBV4-3	TRBJ1-5	-